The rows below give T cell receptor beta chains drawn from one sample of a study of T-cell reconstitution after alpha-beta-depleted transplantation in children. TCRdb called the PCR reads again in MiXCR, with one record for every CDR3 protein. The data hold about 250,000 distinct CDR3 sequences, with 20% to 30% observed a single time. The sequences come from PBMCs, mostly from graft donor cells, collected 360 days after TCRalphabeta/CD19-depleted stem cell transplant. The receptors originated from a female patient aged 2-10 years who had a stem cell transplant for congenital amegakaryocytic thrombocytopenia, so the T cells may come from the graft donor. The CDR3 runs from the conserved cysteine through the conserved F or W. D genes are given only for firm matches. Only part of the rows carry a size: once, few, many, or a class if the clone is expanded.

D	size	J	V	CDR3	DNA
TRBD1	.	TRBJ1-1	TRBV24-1	CATSDSGGFGTEAFF	TGTGCCACCAGTGATTCAGGGGGCTTCGGCACTGAAGCTTTCTTT
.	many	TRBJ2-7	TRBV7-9	CASSRGQVSLDEQYF	TGTGCCAGCAGCCGCGGACAAGTTAGTCTCGACGAGCAGTACTTC
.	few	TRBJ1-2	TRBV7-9	CASSRRIRGANYGYTF	TGTGCCAGCAGCCGCCGGATCAGGGGCGCCAACTATGGCTACACCTTC
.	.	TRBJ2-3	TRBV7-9	CASSLGDTSGGDTQYF	TGTGCCAGCAGCTTAGGGGACACCTCTGGAGGGGATACGCAGTATTTT
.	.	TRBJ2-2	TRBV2	CASRWYGGDTGELFF	TGTGCCAGCAGATGGTATGGGGGCGACACCGGGGAGCTGTTTTTT
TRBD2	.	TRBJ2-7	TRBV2	CASRAWSSGGYEQYF	TGTGCCAGCAGGGCCTGGTCTAGCGGGGGGTACGAGCAGTACTTC
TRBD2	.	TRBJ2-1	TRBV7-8	CASSLVTSGGSYNEQFF	TGTGCCAGCAGCTTAGTTACTAGCGGGGGGTCCTACAATGAGCAGTTCTTC
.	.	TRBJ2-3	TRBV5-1	CASSLGQITDTQYF	TGCGCCAGCAGCTTAGGACAGATCACAGATACGCAGTATTTT
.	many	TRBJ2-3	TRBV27	CASSLFSGPRDTQYF	TGTGCCAGCAGTTTATTTTCGGGGCCGCGAGATACGCAGTATTTT
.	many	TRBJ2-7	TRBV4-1	CASSQEFPGTPYEQYF	TGCGCCAGCAGCCAAGAGTTCCCCGGCACCCCCTACGAGCAGTACTTC
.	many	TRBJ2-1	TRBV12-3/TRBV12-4	CASTRDPGEQFF	TGTGCCAGTACCCGGGATCCCGGTGAGCAGTTCTTC
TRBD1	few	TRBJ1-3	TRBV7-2	CASSPRTGQGNTIYF	TGTGCCAGCAGCCCCCGGACAGGGCAAGGAAACACCATATATTTT
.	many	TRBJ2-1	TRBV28	CASSSTSRWFF	TGTGCCAGCAGTTCGACTAGTCGTTGGTTCTTC
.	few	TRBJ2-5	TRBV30	CAWRPYQETQYF	TGTGCCTGGAGGCCGTACCAAGAGACCCAGTACTTC
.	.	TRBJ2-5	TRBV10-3	CAISGTGTEETQYF	TGTGCCATCAGTGGAACCGGGACTGAAGAGACCCAGTACTTC
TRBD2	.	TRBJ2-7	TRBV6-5	CASSSYRSGILYEQYF	TGTGCCAGCAGTTCATATAGGAGCGGGATCCTCTACGAGCAGTACTTC
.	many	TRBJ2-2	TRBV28	CASSLIATGELFF	TGTGCCAGCAGTTTGATCGCAACCGGGGAGCTGTTTTTT
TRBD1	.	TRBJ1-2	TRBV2	CASRTGALNLYGYTF	TGTGCCAGCAGGACAGGGGCTCTAAACTTATATGGCTACACCTTC
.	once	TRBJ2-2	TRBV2	CASSAVQLGGELFF	TGTGCCAGCAGTGCGGTACAGCTGGGCGGGGAGCTGTTTTTT
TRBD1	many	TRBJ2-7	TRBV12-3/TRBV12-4	CASSSRDRGIYEQYF	TGTGCCAGCAGTTCCCGGGACAGGGGGATTTACGAGCAGTACTTC
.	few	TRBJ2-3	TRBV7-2	CASSARQTDTQYF	TGTGCCAGCAGCGCCAGACAGACAGATACGCAGTATTTT
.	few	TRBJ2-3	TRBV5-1	CASSSSLADTQYF	TGCGCCAGCAGCTCCTCTTTGGCAGATACGCAGTATTTT
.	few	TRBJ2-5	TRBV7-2	CASSFRQPKETQYF	TGTGCCAGCAGCTTCCGCCAGCCTAAAGAGACCCAGTACTTC
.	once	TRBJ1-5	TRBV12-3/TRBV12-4	CASSLDRGSAEPQHF	TGTGCCAGCAGTTTAGATCGAGGCAGTGCGGAGCCCCAGCATTTT
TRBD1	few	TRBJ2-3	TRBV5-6	CASSSTGSPFTDTQYF	TGTGCCAGCAGCTCGACAGGGTCTCCTTTCACAGATACGCAGTATTTT
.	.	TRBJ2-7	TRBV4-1	CASSQGTGPSYEQYF	TGCGCCAGCAGCCAAGGTACGGGACCCTCCTACGAGCAGTACTTC
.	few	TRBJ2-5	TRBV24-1	CATSDGGLGTQYF	TGTGCCACCAGTGATGGAGGGCTCGGGACCCAGTACTTC
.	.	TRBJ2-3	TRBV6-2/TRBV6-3	CASSYGRFTDTQYF	TGTGCCAGCAGTTACGGCCGATTCACAGATACGCAGTATTTT
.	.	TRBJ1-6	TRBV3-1	CASSQGSGENSPLHF	TGTGCCAGCAGCCAAGGGTCAGGGGAAAATTCACCCCTCCACTTT
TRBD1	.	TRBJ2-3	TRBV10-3	CAISQRRDSSTDTQYF	TGTGCCATCAGTCAGCGCCGGGACAGTTCTACAGATACGCAGTATTTT
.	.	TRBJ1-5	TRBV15	CATSRDVQGPQPQHF	TGTGCCACCAGCAGAGATGTGCAGGGTCCCCAGCCCCAGCATTTT
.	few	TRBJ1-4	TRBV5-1	CASSFAGIKLFF	TGCGCCAGCAGCTTTGCGGGGATAAAACTGTTTTTT
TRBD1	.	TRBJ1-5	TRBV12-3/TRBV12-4	CASSRGGSPEQPQHF	TGTGCCAGCAGCCGAGGGGGCAGCCCAGAACAGCCCCAGCATTTT
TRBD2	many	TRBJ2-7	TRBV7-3	CASSRRLAGGLFYEQYF	TGTGCCAGCAGTCGCCGACTAGCGGGAGGCCTATTTTACGAGCAGTACTTC
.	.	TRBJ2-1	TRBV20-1	CGRAGFDYNEQFF	TGCGGACGTGCAGGGTTTGACTACAATGAGCAGTTCTTC
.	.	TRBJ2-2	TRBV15	CATSRDRGSRTGELFF	TGTGCCACCAGCAGAGATCGGGGGAGTCGGACCGGGGAGCTGTTTTTT
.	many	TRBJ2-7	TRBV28	CASSLRGPYEQYF	TGTGCCAGCAGTTTGCGTGGCCCCTACGAGCAGTACTTC
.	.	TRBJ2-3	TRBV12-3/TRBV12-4	CASSLNRSIGLSFLKTDTQYF	TGTGCCAGCAGTTTAAACAGGTCTATTGGCCTTTCCTTTCTCAAAACAGATACGCAGTATTTT
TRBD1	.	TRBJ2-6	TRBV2	CASEYRGVAGANVLTF	TGTGCCAGCGAATACAGGGGCGTAGCTGGGGCCAACGTCCTGACTTTC
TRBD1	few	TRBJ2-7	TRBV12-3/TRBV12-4	CASSPGTGSSYEQYF	TGTGCCAGCAGTCCGGGGACAGGGAGCTCCTACGAGCAGTACTTC
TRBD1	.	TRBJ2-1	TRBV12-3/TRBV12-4	CASRWDSSYNEQFF	TGTGCCAGCAGGTGGGACAGCTCCTACAATGAGCAGTTCTTC
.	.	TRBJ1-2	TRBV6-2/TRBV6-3	CASSYSGLSKVYGYTF	TGTGCCAGCAGTTACTCGGGTCTGTCGAAAGTTTATGGCTACACCTTC
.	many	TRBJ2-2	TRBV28	CASNVLAPAGELFF	TGTGCCAGCAACGTGTTAGCGCCCGCCGGGGAGCTGTTTTTT
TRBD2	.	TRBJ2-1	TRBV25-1	CASSGYGLVNEQFF	TGTGCCAGCAGTGGGTATGGACTAGTCAATGAGCAGTTCTTC
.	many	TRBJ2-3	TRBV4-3	CASSQDYLGENTDTQYF	TGCGCCAGCAGCCAAGACTACCTAGGGGAAAACACAGATACGCAGTATTTT
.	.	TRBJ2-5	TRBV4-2	CASSLGLPQETQYF	TGTGCCAGCAGCCTAGGACTACCTCAAGAGACCCAGTACTTC
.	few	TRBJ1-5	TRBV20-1	CSARDRVGNQPQHF	TGCAGTGCTAGGGATAGGGTCGGCAATCAGCCCCAGCATTTT
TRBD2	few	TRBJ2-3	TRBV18	CASSAGGPSSDTQYF	TGTGCCAGCTCAGCGGGGGGCCCTTCTTCAGATACGCAGTATTTT
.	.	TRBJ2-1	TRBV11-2	CASSPRWGDNEQFF	TGTGCCAGCAGCCCCCGATGGGGGGACAATGAGCAGTTCTTC
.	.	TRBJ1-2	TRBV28	CASTLQGDLYGYTF	TGTGCCAGCACCCTACAGGGAGATCTCTATGGCTACACCTTC
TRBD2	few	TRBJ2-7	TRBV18	CASSLAGGPREQYF	TGTGCCAGCTCACTAGCGGGGGGACCTCGGGAGCAGTACTTC
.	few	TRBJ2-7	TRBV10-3	CAISVSLDWYEQYF	TGTGCCATCAGTGTCTCCCTTGATTGGTACGAGCAGTACTTC
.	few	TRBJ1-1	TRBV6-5	CASSYSSQPNTEAFF	TGTGCCAGCAGTTACTCGAGTCAGCCGAACACTGAAGCTTTCTTT
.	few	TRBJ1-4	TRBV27	CASSTWTYATNEKLFF	TGTGCCAGCAGTACGTGGACATATGCAACTAATGAAAAACTGTTTTTT